Following are 18 T cell receptor beta chains from one sample sequenced in a study of T cells in Graves' hyperthyroidism and ophthalmopathy. Template material for amplifying TCR beta CDR3 regions consisted of RNA transcripts. First-round RT-PCR of the TCR CDR3 relied on the HTBI primer set. TCRdb re-analysed the multiplex PCR reads in MiXCR, keeping a single row per CDR3 protein. The repertoire includes roughly 250,000 distinct CDR3 sequences, 16% of them detected once, and more than 25% sits in the top ten. Sample: blood. The receptors originated from a woman aged 18-29 years with Graves' ophthalmopathy.

This clonotype was found many times. The genes are TRBV27 and TRBJ1-1; maybe TRBD1 (6 bases). The V and J ends lost 6 bases and 6 bases respectively, with 14 bases between them. The CDR3 is 13 residues long. The germline V gene encodes CDR1 MNHEY and CDR2 SMNVEV (reference sequence). CDR3 nucleotide sequence: TGTGCCAGCAGACGGGACACTCGCCCTGAAGCTTTCTTT. This gives the protein CASRRDTRPEAFF.

In this sample, this clonotype turned up many times. The genes are TRBV3-1 and TRBJ1-2; TRBD1 is a possible D gene (5 bases). Deletions cut 2 bases from V and 6 bases from J, with 13 bases between. Per the germline V gene, CDR1 is LGHDT and CDR2 is YNNKEL (reference sequence). The length of the CDR3 is 14 residues. The CDR3 DNA follows: TGTGCCAGCAGCCAATACGGGGGGAAAGATGGCTACACCTTC. This encodes CASSQYGGKDGYTF.

Ten or more counts support this clonotype. V and J are TRBV7-2 and TRBJ2-2; D is unresolved. The V gene lost 1 base and the J gene lost 4 bases, with 4 bases spanning the gap. CDR3 size: 13 residues. Germline lookup yields CDR1 SGHTA and CDR2 FQGNSA. The CDR3 protein is CASSLDRTGELFF. In DNA form, the CDR3 reads TGTGCCAGCAGCTTAGATCGCACCGGGGAGCTGTTTTTT.

On this clonotype itself: A much larger clone is a single base away; this may be a read error. The chain recombines TRBV25-1 with TRBJ1-1; possible D gene TRBD1, 6 bases. Germline V CDR1 and CDR2: MGHDK, SYGVNS. The CDR3 sequence is 15 residues long. The CDR3 is CVSSGPGGPSTEAFF. The CDR3 nucleotides are TGTGTCAGCAGTGGACCCGGGGGCCCTTCCACTGAAGCTTTCTTT.

This clonotype showed up many times. This chain links TRBV12-3 or TRBV12-4 with TRBJ2-3; D is unclear. The CDR3 has 12 amino acids. Trimming cost V 1 base and J 6 bases, with 5 bases left between them. DNA of the CDR3: TGTGCCAGCAGTTTAGAGAAGGATACGCAGTATTTT. Protein: CASSLEKDTQYF.

This clonotype was detected many times. The chain links TRBV5-1 to TRBJ2-6; 7 bases map to TRBD1. With V trimmed by 2 bases and J by 1 base, 3 bases remained unmatched. There are 16 residues in the CDR3. Germline CDR1 and CDR2: SGHRS and YFSETQ. The CDR3, as DNA: TGCGCCAGCAGCTTAGGACAGGCGTCTGGGGCCAACGTCCTGACTTTC. This codes for CASSLGQASGANVLTF. The entire variable domain, with the rest obtained from reference TRBV5-1 and TRBJ2-6, is as follows: KAGVTQTPRYLIKTRGQQVTLSCSPISGHRSVSWYQQTPGQGLQFLFEYFSETQRNKGNFPGRFSGRQFSNSRSEMNVSTLELGDSALYLCASSLGQASGANVLTFGAGSRLTVL.

This clonotype came up many times. The genes are TRBV7-9 and TRBJ2-7, with TRBD1 as a possible D gene (6 bases). The CDR3 has 16 residues. Trimming left V 0 bases short and J 2 bases short, with 14 bases between. CDR1 SEHNR and CDR2 FQNEAQ come from the germline V gene (reference sequence). The CDR3 coding sequence is TGTGCCAGCAGCTTAGCGAGTTGGGACACCGCCTACGAGCAGTACTTC. Its translation: CASSLASWDTAYEQYF.

This clonotype was seen many times. The CDR3 DNA is TGTGCCAGCAGCTTAGGGCGGGGAGTCTCCTACGAGCAGTACTTC. Translating it yields CASSLGRGVSYEQYF. The genes are TRBV7-6 and TRBJ2-7, with a possible D match to TRBD2 (6 bases). CDR3 size: 15 residues. Germline V gene sequence: CDR1 SGHVS, CDR2 FNYEAQ. Trimming removed 1 base at V and 0 bases at J, with 10 bases between.

V usage is TRBV19 and J usage is TRBJ2-7; 9 positions match TRBD2. V was clipped by 5 bases and J by 0 bases; unmatched bases: 5. This CDR3 region has 15 residues. Germline V lookup: CDR1 LNHDA, CDR2 SQIVND (reference sequence). In nucleotides, the CDR3 is TGTGCCAGTAGTCGCGGGGGGGGCAGCTCCTACGAGCAGTACTTC. Protein product: CASSRGGGSSYEQYF. Complete variable domain (other parts from reference TRBV19 and TRBJ2-7): DGGITQSPKYLFRKEGQNVTLSCEQNLNHDAMYWYRQDPGQGLRLIYYSQIVNDFQKGDIAEGYSVSREKKESFPLTVTSAQKNPTAFYLCASSRGGGSSYEQYFGPGTRLTVT.

This clonotype was counted at least ten times. The chain has TRBV7-2 and TRBJ2-1; D is perhaps TRBD2 (6 bases). V was cut by 4 bases and J by 4 bases, with 14 bases left in between. The CDR3 runs 15 residues. Germline V gene data show CDR1 as SGHTA and CDR2 as FQGNSA. The CDR3 loop is CASSSPGESYNEQFF. The CDR3 coding sequence is TGTGCCAGCAGCTCACCGGGAGAGAGTTACAATGAGCAGTTCTTC.

This clonotype was seen at least ten times. The chain joins TRBV2 to TRBJ1-2; no definite D call. The CDR3 has 13 amino acids. The V gene's germline CDR1 is SNHLY and CDR2 FYNNEI. V was pared by 5 bases and J by 4 bases, with 11 bases between. The CDR3 protein is CASSSDGAYGYTF. The DNA of the CDR3 is TGTGCCAGCAGTTCGGACGGAGCCTATGGCTACACCTTC.

This clonotype appeared many times. As DNA, the CDR3 is TGTGCCAGCAGTGCGGGACTAGCGGGCCGGGATACGCAGTATTTT. Protein sequence: CASSAGLAGRDTQYF. The chain has TRBV2 and TRBJ2-3, with 12 bases aligning to TRBD2. This CDR3 spans 15 amino acids. From germline, CDR1 is SNHLY and CDR2 FYNNEI. V gave up 4 bases and J gave up 6 bases; unmatched junction bases: 5. The full variable domain, in which reference TRBV2 and TRBJ2-3 provide the parts outside the CDR3, is EPEVTQTPSHQVTQMGQEVILRCVPISNHLYFYWYRQILGQKVEFLVSFYNNEISEKSEIFDDQFSVERPDGSNFTLKIRSTKLEDSAMYFCASSAGLAGRDTQYFGPGTRLTVL.

This clonotype appeared many times. The chain carries TRBV28 and TRBJ1-1; 8 bases are a match to TRBD1. With 11 bases clipped from V and 5 bases from J, the junction kept 7 bases outside the gene matches. Germline CDR1 and CDR2: MDHEN and SYDVKM. The CDR3 runs to 12 residues. The CDR3 is CAPRGHWTEAFF. The DNA for the CDR3 is TGTGCCCCCAGGGGGCATTGGACTGAAGCTTTCTTT.

There are many counts of this clonotype. This chain joins TRBV5-4 and TRBJ2-5; 7 bases are a match to TRBD2. Germline V gene sequence: CDR1 SGHNT, CDR2 YYREEE (reference sequence). V shed 4 bases, J shed 2 bases, and the junction held 14 bases outside the gene matches. The CDR3 is 17 residues long. The CDR3 sequence is CASSPKRLALKQETQYF. The DNA of the CDR3 is TGTGCCAGCAGCCCAAAAAGACTAGCTTTAAAGCAAGAGACCCAGTACTTC.

This clonotype has a count of ten or more. In DNA, the CDR3 is TGTGCCAGCAGACGGAGCGGGAGAAGCGAGCAGTACTTC. The encoded protein is CASRRSGRSEQYF. V is TRBV25-1 and J is TRBJ2-7, with 8 bases fitting TRBD2. The CDR3 has 13 residues. The V segment lost 6 bases and the J segment 6 bases; nucleotides outside the gene matches: 7. Looked up from germline, CDR1 is MGHDK and CDR2 is SYGVNS.

This clonotype came up many times. The gene calls are TRBV5-5 and TRBJ1-4; 9 nucleotides align to TRBD1. The CDR3 has 15 residues. Trimming took 3 bases from V and 8 from J; bases not matched to a gene: 8. The germline V gene has CDR1 SGHKS and CDR2 YYEKEE (reference sequence). The DNA of the CDR3 is TGTGCCAGCAGCTCATACGGGACAGGGTGGGAAAAACTGTTTTTT. Translation: CASSSYGTGWEKLFF.

There are many counts of this clonotype. V is TRBV14 and J is TRBJ1-1, with 7 bases aligning to TRBD1. The CDR3 runs to 14 residues. Trimming cost V 4 bases and J 1 base; bases outside gene matches: 3. Germline V gene lookup returns CDR1 SGHDN and CDR2 FVKESK. CDR3 protein: CASSRDRQNTEAFF. CDR3 DNA: TGTGCCAGCAGCCGGGACAGACAGAACACTGAAGCTTTCTTT. Filled out from reference TRBV14 and TRBJ1-1, the complete variable domain reads EAGVTQFPSHSVIEKGQTVTLRCDPISGHDNLYWYRRVMGKEIKFLLHFVKESKQDESGMPNNRFLAERTGGTYSTLKVQPAELEDSGVYFCASSRDRQNTEAFFGQGTRLTVV.

This clonotype appeared many times. The gene calls are TRBV28 and TRBJ1-2; 8 nucleotides line up with TRBD1. The V gene end was trimmed by 4 bases and the J gene end by 3 bases; junction bases not matched to a gene: 7. CDR1 is MDHEN, CDR2 SYDVKM, per germline. This CDR3 has 15 amino acids. Written as DNA, the CDR3 is TGTGCCAGCAGTTATGGGCAGGGGGCGGACTATGGCTACACCTTC. Protein: CASSYGQGADYGYTF.